Reported below is one TCR beta chain. This table comes from immunoSEQ multiplex PCR, and its TCRdb copy is limited to in-frame clones, with some not included. The data contain around 140,000 clones, roughly 89% of them singletons. This sample stems from a study of blood T cell repertoires in COVID-19. This CDR3 comprises 18 residues. CDR1 and CDR2 (germline): SGHTA, FQGNSA. V lost 2 bases and J lost 1, with 17 bases in between. The sequence came from a young man with COVID-19, enrolled during active disease. V and J are TRBV7-2 and TRBJ1-4, with a possible D match to TRBD1 (5 bases). Sequenced material: peripheral blood. CDR3 sequence: CASSLRGQGRVTNEKLFF. Here the CDR3 DNA reads TGTGCCAGCAGCTTAAGAGGTCAGGGCCGGGTAACTAATGAAAAACTGTTTTTT.